The clone carrying this T cell receptor (beta chain) was counted at least ten times. Antigen specificity is unknown. Input for naive CD8 libraries was roughly 17,000 to 1,100,000 sorted cells; the RNA fraction used was 10%, 30% or 50%. These data originate in a study of molecular identifiers for immune sequencing clone quantification. The wider study: Naive CD8 RNA (roughly 18,000 or 92,000 cells) was divided into five aliquots, with four sequenced.

Whole-study findings and limits: Barcode collisions between identical TCR molecules could shrink estimates of highly expanded clone sizes.

TCRdb analysed the PCR reads with MiXCR anew, one entry per CDR3 protein. There are over 600,000 distinct CDR3 sequences in the sample; just under 20% occur only once, and 0.75% to 0.95% lies in the top ten. The CDR3 consists of 16 residues. Trimming pared 6 bases from V and 6 bases from J, leaving 20 bases between. Germline V gene data show CDR1 as MNHEY and CDR2 as SVGEGT. Input material: naive CD8+ T cells from blood, with Jurkat cell RNA spiked in. Subset reported: FACS-sorted CD8+CD4-CCR7+CD45RA+ naive T cells. This clonotype originated in a human donor in good health. Some libraries in this study had Jurkat cell RNA spiked in. This rearrangement joins TRBV6-2 or TRBV6-3 to TRBJ2-2; TRBD1 might be the D (7 bases). The CDR3 coding sequence is TGTGCCAGCAGAGAAATACAGGGGAGGATGCCCGGGGAGCTGTTTTTT. Protein product: CASREIQGRMPGELFF.